The next 11 T cell receptor beta chains were all read from a single sample in a study of shared clonotypes between healthy human individuals. Assay used: immunoSEQ multiplex PCR; TCRdb lists only in-frame clones, some missing. The table shows about a million clones, with roughly 75% occurring only once. The sequenced sample was memory CD4+ T cells sorted from blood. The subset here: CD45RA-negative fraction. Receptors were obtained from a young man in good health.

DNA for the CDR3: TGCGCCAGCAGCACCGTGACTAGCTTAAATGAGCAGTTCTTC. Its protein product is CASSTVTSLNEQFF. The chain recombines TRBV5-1 with TRBJ2-1; 7 bases fit TRBD2. The CDR3 sequence is 14 residues long. The trim removed 4 bases at V and 7 bases at J, leaving 8 bases unmatched. Germline values: CDR1 SGHRS, CDR2 YFSETQ.

The chain recombines TRBV5-1 with TRBJ1-2; no firm D call. CDR3 length equals 14 residues. Germline V gives CDR1 SGHRS, CDR2 YFSETQ. V gave up 0 bases and J gave up 2 bases, with 8 bases separating them. This CDR3 reads CASSLAMDNYGYTF. The DNA of the CDR3 is TGCGCCAGCAGCTTGGCAATGGACAACTATGGCTACACCTTC.

The rearrangement uses TRBV19 and TRBJ1-1, with 8 bases identical to TRBD1. V shed 9 bases and J 1 base; nucleotides not matched to a gene: 4. Germline loops: CDR1 LNHDA, CDR2 SQIVND (reference sequence). This CDR3 spans 13 amino acids. The CDR3 protein is CASHRGGNTEAFF. Here the CDR3 DNA reads TGTGCCAGCCACAGGGGGGGGAACACTGAAGCTTTCTTT.

The J gene is TRBJ1-1, the V gene TRBV2; D may be TRBD1 (5 bases). The CDR3 sequence is 14 residues long. Germline lookup yields CDR1 SNHLY and CDR2 FYNNEI. The V and J ends lost 6 bases and 5 bases respectively, with 16 bases between them. The CDR3 DNA is TGTGCCAGCAGCCTTGGGACCCCAAGGACTGAAGCTTTCTTT. It translates to CASSLGTPRTEAFF.

V usage is TRBV5-1 and J usage is TRBJ2-5; D remains ambiguous. V was pared by 6 bases and J by 5 bases, with 14 bases between. The CDR3 loop spans 13 amino acids. Germline CDR1 and CDR2: SGHRS and YFSETQ. CDR3 nucleotides: TGCGCCAGCACCACTACTTCGGCCGAGACCCAGTACTTC. It is translated as CASTTTSAETQYF.

The chain has TRBV9 and TRBJ2-3; TRBD2 aligns across 10 bases. Germline loops: CDR1 SGDLS, CDR2 YYNGEE. V shed 4 bases and J 5 bases; nucleotides not matched to a gene: 7. This CDR3 has 15 residues. CDR3 in amino acids: CASSPLAGDQDTQYF. In DNA form, the CDR3 reads TGTGCCAGCAGCCCCCTAGCGGGAGATCAAGATACGCAGTATTTT.

This chain uses TRBV19 with TRBJ1-4; D remains unclear. Trimming removed 3 bases from V and 3 bases from J, with 8 bases in between. This CDR3 is built from 14 residues. The germline V gene encodes CDR1 LNHDA and CDR2 SQIVND (reference sequence). The DNA for the CDR3 is TGTGCCAGTAGTATGAGAAGGGCTAATGAAAAACTGTTTTTT. It translates to CASSMRRANEKLFF. The whole variable domain, filled in from reference TRBV19 and TRBJ1-4, reads DGGITQSPKYLFRKEGQNVTLSCEQNLNHDAMYWYRQDPGQGLRLIYYSQIVNDFQKGDIAEGYSVSREKKESFPLTVTSAQKNPTAFYLCASSMRRANEKLFFGSGTQLSVL.

This clone came up once. The rearrangement links TRBV7-2 to TRBJ2-6, with D possibly being TRBD1 (5 bases). CDR1 and CDR2 (germline): SGHTA, FQGNSA. Trimming stripped 2 bases from V and 4 bases from J, with 9 bases between. This CDR3 is built from 15 residues. The CDR3 nucleotides read TGTGCCAGCAGCTTACAAGGGGCCGGGGCCAACGTCCTGACTTTC. This sequence encodes CASSLQGAGANVLTF.

The CDR3 nucleotides read TGTGCCAGCAGTATCACAGGGGGGCGTGAAAAACTGTTTTTT. Residues: CASSITGGREKLFF. The chain recombines TRBV2 with TRBJ1-4; TRBD1 matches at 8 bases. The CDR3 spans 14 residues. CDR1 and CDR2 (germline): SNHLY, FYNNEI. The trim removed 5 bases at V and 7 bases at J, leaving 6 bases unmatched.

The gene calls are TRBV15 and TRBJ2-2; 9 nucleotides line up with TRBD2. The V gene's germline CDR1 is LNHNV and CDR2 YYDKDF (reference sequence). This CDR3 region has 16 residues. V was pared by 4 bases and J by 10 bases, with 13 bases of the junction left unmatched. The CDR3 reads CATSTLTSGYWKELFF. As DNA, the CDR3 is TGTGCCACCAGCACCTTGACTAGCGGTTACTGGAAGGAGCTGTTTTTT.

V usage is TRBV6-1 and J usage is TRBJ2-1, with 10 bases lining up with TRBD1. V gave up 2 bases and J gave up 7 bases; unmatched junction bases: 8. Germline V gene lookup returns CDR1 MNHNS and CDR2 SASEGT. This CDR3 is 16 amino acids long. DNA for the CDR3: TGTGCCAGCAGTGAATTGAGACAGGGGGCGCGAAATGAGCAGTTCTTC. Translated: CASSELRQGARNEQFF.